Given below is one T cell receptor beta chain in context. These data belong to a study of blood T cell repertoires in COVID-19. Study-wide context: COVID-19 samples collected from the United States, Italy and Spain covered acute and convalescent phases. T cells, B-cell-depleted T cells, or PBMCs supplied cDNA or gDNA.

V gave up 0 bases and J gave up 5 bases; unmatched junction bases: 1. The CDR3 sequence is 14 residues long. The germline gives CDR1 SGHTS, CDR2 YDEGEE. Per the authors' pipeline: Researchers report that nucleated cell counts were estimated from reference gene primer amplification. Assay used: immunoSEQ multiplex PCR; TCRdb lists only in-frame clones, some missing. The DNA gave D and trimming, while V, J and clone size come from that table. The sample gives approximately 200,000 clones, more than 75% of which show up once; roughly 6.2% is in the top ten. The clonotype was recovered from a man aged 55 to 70 who had recovered from COVID-19. V and J are TRBV5-8 and TRBJ1-2, with 10 bases aligning to TRBD1. Sequencing was done on a sample of peripheral blood. CDR3 in amino acids: CASSLGQGAYGYTF. The CDR3 bases are TGTGCCAGCAGCTTGGGACAGGGGGCTTATGGCTACACCTTC.